The rows below give T cell receptor beta chains drawn from one sample of a study of blood T cell repertoires in COVID-19. Libraries were prepared by immunoSEQ multiplex PCR; TCRdb keeps only in-frame clonotypes and omits some of them. The sample includes about 250,000 clones, 86% seen only once; the top ten take about 3%. Material for sequencing was peripheral blood. The receptors derive from a woman in her twenties or thirties with active or convalescent COVID-19. The CDR3 runs from the conserved cysteine through the conserved F or W. The D gene is left open where the match is weak. Clone size is given for some rows only: seen once, a few or many times, or a class if the clone is expanded.

V: TRBV3-1/TRBV3-2; D: .; J: TRBJ1-3; size: .; DNA: TGTGCCAGCAGCCATGCTCTGGGGGCCTCTGGAAACACCATATATTTT; CDR3: CASSHALGASGNTIYF
V: TRBV6-4; D: TRBD1; J: TRBJ1-5; size: .; DNA: TGTGCCAGCGGAAAGACAGGGCCCAATCAGCCCCAGCATTTT; CDR3: CASGKTGPNQPQHF
V: TRBV27; D: .; J: TRBJ1-4; size: .; DNA: TGTGCCAGCAGTTTAATCCCCCGTGAAAAACTGTTTTTT; CDR3: CASSLIPREKLFF
V: TRBV5-6; D: TRBD1; J: TRBJ1-5; size: .; DNA: TGTGCCAGCAGCTTGGGGAGGACAGGATACAATCAGCCCCAGCATTTT; CDR3: CASSLGRTGYNQPQHF
V: TRBV23-1; D: .; J: TRBJ1-1; size: once; DNA: TGCGCCAGCAGTCAACAACTTGAAGCTTTCTTT; CDR3: CASSQQLEAFF
V: TRBV5-1; D: TRBD1; J: TRBJ2-5; size: .; DNA: TGCGCCAGCAGCTTAGGACAGGGGGAGGGAGAGACCCAGTACTTC; CDR3: CASSLGQGEGETQYF
V: TRBV19; D: TRBD1; J: TRBJ1-5; size: .; DNA: TGTGCCAGTAGTATAGGCGGGACAGGAAGGAATCAGCCCCAGCATTTT; CDR3: CASSIGGTGRNQPQHF
V: TRBV2; D: TRBD1; J: TRBJ1-5; size: .; DNA: TGTGCCAGCAGTGAGGGGACAGCAAGGCAGCCCCAGCATTTT; CDR3: CASSEGTARQPQHF
V: TRBV28; D: .; J: TRBJ1-1; size: .; DNA: TGTGCCAGCAGGATAGGGGGGAACACTGAAGCTTTCTTT; CDR3: CASRIGGNTEAFF
V: TRBV5-1; D: TRBD2; J: TRBJ2-1; size: .; DNA: TGCGCCAGCAGCTCCGTCCCGGGACTAGCGGGGGGGCGGTATGAGCAGTTCTTC; CDR3: CASSSVPGLAGGRYEQFF
V: TRBV15; D: .; J: TRBJ2-5; size: .; DNA: TGTGCCACCAGCCTTTATCTGGGGGCCGAAGAGACCCAGTACTTC; CDR3: CATSLYLGAEETQYF
V: TRBV29-1; D: .; J: TRBJ1-3; size: .; DNA: TGCAGCGTTGTTGTCAGCTCTGGAAACACCATATATTTT; CDR3: CSVVVSSGNTIYF
V: TRBV2; D: TRBD2; J: TRBJ2-1; size: few; DNA: TGTGCCAGCAGCTACCTAGCGGGGGGATACAATGAGCAGTTCTTC; CDR3: CASSYLAGGYNEQFF
V: TRBV4-3; D: TRBD2; J: TRBJ2-1; size: few; DNA: TGCGCCAGCAGCCAAACTAGCGGGGGGGCGAATGAGCAGTTCTTC; CDR3: CASSQTSGGANEQFF
V: TRBV29-1; D: TRBD2; J: TRBJ2-5; size: .; DNA: TGCAGCGTTGACCTGGGGAGGGCCCAGTACTTC; CDR3: CSVDLGRAQYF
V: TRBV5-1; D: TRBD2; J: TRBJ2-1; size: .; DNA: TGCGCCAGCAGCTCGACTAGCGGGGGGGCCTACAATGAGCAGTTCTTC; CDR3: CASSSTSGGAYNEQFF
V: TRBV19; D: .; J: TRBJ2-5; size: .; DNA: TGTGCCAGTAGTGCATACAGGGCAGAGACCCAGTACTTC; CDR3: CASSAYRAETQYF
V: TRBV5-6; D: TRBD1; J: TRBJ1-3; size: .; DNA: TGTGCCAGCAGCTTGGAACAGGGGGCTAACTCTGGAAACACCATATATTTT; CDR3: CASSLEQGANSGNTIYF
V: TRBV30; D: .; J: TRBJ1-2; size: once; DNA: TGTGCCTGGAGTCTAGGGGGGGAAAGGGGCTACACCTTC; CDR3: CAWSLGGERGYTF
V: TRBV7-9; D: TRBD1; J: TRBJ1-1; size: once; DNA: TGTGCCAGCAGCTCCCAGGGGGCGGGAGAAGCTTTCTTT; CDR3: CASSSQGAGEAFF
V: TRBV5-1; D: TRBD2; J: TRBJ2-1; size: .; DNA: TGCGCCAGCAGCTTGAGGTCGGGGGGCTACAATGAGCAGTTCTTC; CDR3: CASSLRSGGYNEQFF
V: TRBV7-6; D: TRBD1; J: TRBJ1-2; size: .; DNA: TGTGCCAGCAGCTTAGCGGGACAGGGGGCTTATGGCTACACCTTC; CDR3: CASSLAGQGAYGYTF
V: TRBV13; D: TRBD1; J: TRBJ1-4; size: .; DNA: TGTGCCAGCAGCTTGGGACAGGGGGTATCTAATGAAAAACTGTTTTTT; CDR3: CASSLGQGVSNEKLFF
V: TRBV28; D: TRBD2; J: TRBJ2-3; size: .; DNA: TGTGCCAGCACTTTTTCTAGCGGGGGGACCACAGATACGCAGTATTTT; CDR3: CASTFSSGGTTDTQYF
V: TRBV2; D: TRBD1; J: TRBJ1-5; size: .; DNA: TGTGCCAGCCTAAGGGCCCGGGACAGGGGACAGCCCCAGCATTTT; CDR3: CASLRARDRGQPQHF
V: TRBV10-3; D: TRBD1; J: TRBJ1-1; size: .; DNA: TGTGCCATCAGTGAGACAGGGGTGTCGAACAAACGGGGGGGAGCTTTCTTT; CDR3: CAISETGVSNKRGGAFF
V: TRBV15; D: .; J: TRBJ2-7; size: once; DNA: TGTGCCACCAGCGTTAGCAGGGTCAGCTCCTACGAGCAGTACTTC; CDR3: CATSVSRVSSYEQYF
V: TRBV3-1/TRBV3-2; D: TRBD1; J: TRBJ1-2; size: few; DNA: TGTGCCAGCAGTTCCTACAGGGGGAAGAACTATGGCTACACCTTC; CDR3: CASSSYRGKNYGYTF
V: TRBV5-4; D: TRBD1; J: TRBJ2-3; size: .; DNA: TGTGCCAGCAGCCCATGGACAGGATACACAGATACGCAGTATTTT; CDR3: CASSPWTGYTDTQYF
V: TRBV28; D: TRBD1; J: TRBJ1-2; size: .; DNA: TGTGCCAGCATCGCGGGACAGGGGATTGGCTACACCTTC; CDR3: CASIAGQGIGYTF
V: TRBV7-8; D: .; J: TRBJ1-1; size: .; DNA: TGTGCCAGCAGCCCCCCGGGACTCAACACTGAAGCTTTCTTT; CDR3: CASSPPGLNTEAFF
V: TRBV19; D: .; J: TRBJ1-4; size: .; DNA: TGTGCCAGTAGCCGTCAGGGGAATGAAAAACTGTTTTTT; CDR3: CASSRQGNEKLFF
V: TRBV7-9; D: .; J: TRBJ2-7; size: .; DNA: TGTGCCAGCAGCTTAGCCGGGACACAATTCTACGAGCAGTACTTC; CDR3: CASSLAGTQFYEQYF
V: TRBV15; D: .; J: TRBJ2-3; size: .; DNA: TGTGCCACCAGAGATCCTAGCAGAGCAGATACGCAGTATTTT; CDR3: CATRDPSRADTQYF
V: TRBV5-6; D: TRBD1; J: TRBJ1-1; size: few; DNA: TGTGCCAGCAGCCGCCGGACAGGGGGGCGGACTGAAGCTTTCTTT; CDR3: CASSRRTGGRTEAFF
V: TRBV3-1/TRBV3-2; D: .; J: TRBJ2-6; size: .; DNA: TGTGCCAGCAGCCAAGGGCAGGGGATCTCTGGGGCCAACGTCCTGACTTTC; CDR3: CASSQGQGISGANVLTF
V: TRBV7-3; D: .; J: TRBJ2-1; size: .; DNA: TGTGCCAGCAGCCCCGGTACTCTCGGTGAGCAGTTCTTC; CDR3: CASSPGTLGEQFF
V: TRBV19; D: .; J: TRBJ1-1; size: .; DNA: TGTGCCAGTAGTCGAGAGGCCAGACTGAACACTGAAGCTTTCTTT; CDR3: CASSREARLNTEAFF
V: TRBV5-4; D: TRBD1; J: TRBJ2-5; size: .; DNA: TGTGCCAGCAGATCGGGACAGCTAGAGACCCAGTACTTC; CDR3: CASRSGQLETQYF
V: TRBV5-1; D: TRBD1; J: TRBJ1-1; size: .; DNA: TGCGCCAGCAGCTTCGACAGGGGCACTGAAGCTTTCTTT; CDR3: CASSFDRGTEAFF
V: TRBV5-1; D: .; J: TRBJ1-1; size: .; DNA: TGCGCCAGCAGCTTTGAAGGGGGGGTCACTGAAGCTTTCTTT; CDR3: CASSFEGGVTEAFF
V: TRBV7-9; D: TRBD1; J: TRBJ1-1; size: .; DNA: TGTGCCAGCAGCCCGGACAGGCGAATTATGAACACTGAAGCTTTCTTT; CDR3: CASSPDRRIMNTEAFF
V: TRBV30; D: TRBD1; J: TRBJ2-7; size: few; DNA: TGTGCCTGGAGCCTCCCCGGGACAGCCCTCTCCTACGAGCAGTACTTC; CDR3: CAWSLPGTALSYEQYF
V: TRBV5-1; D: TRBD1; J: TRBJ2-7; size: .; DNA: TGCGCCAGCAGCTCGGGGACAGGGTGGTCCTACGAGCAGTACTTC; CDR3: CASSSGTGWSYEQYF
V: TRBV3-1/TRBV3-2; D: TRBD2; J: TRBJ2-1; size: .; DNA: TGTGCCAGCACCTCGGAACTAGCGGGGGGTAATGAGCAGTTCTTC; CDR3: CASTSELAGGNEQFF
V: TRBV7-3; D: TRBD2; J: TRBJ2-2; size: .; DNA: TGTGCCAGCAGCCGAACTAGCGGGGGGGCCCACACCGGGGAGCTGTTTTTT; CDR3: CASSRTSGGAHTGELFF
V: TRBV19; D: .; J: TRBJ2-2; size: .; DNA: TGTGCCGCAAGCGGCGTTGCGAACACCGGGGAGCTGTTTTTT; CDR3: CAASGVANTGELFF
V: TRBV30; D: TRBD2; J: TRBJ2-1; size: few; DNA: TGTGCCTGGAGGGTAGCGGGGGCCGGGGGTGAGCAGTTCTTC; CDR3: CAWRVAGAGGEQFF
V: TRBV27; D: .; J: TRBJ2-3; size: .; DNA: TGTGCCAGCAATTACGGGGGGCCCACAGATACGCAGTATTTT; CDR3: CASNYGGPTDTQYF
V: TRBV7-7; D: TRBD1; J: TRBJ2-1; size: .; DNA: TGTGCTAGCAGCTCGGACAGGCGGAATGAGCAGTTCTTC; CDR3: CASSSDRRNEQFF
V: TRBV7-3; D: TRBD2; J: TRBJ2-6; size: .; DNA: TGTGCCAGCAGCCTTAGCGGGGGATTCTCTGGGGCCAACGTCCTGACTTTC; CDR3: CASSLSGGFSGANVLTF
V: TRBV11-1; D: TRBD1; J: TRBJ1-2; size: .; DNA: TGTGCCAGCAGCCCACGACAGGGTAACTATGGCTACACCTTC; CDR3: CASSPRQGNYGYTF
V: TRBV19; D: .; J: TRBJ2-7; size: .; DNA: TGTGCCAGTAGTATAGCCCTTACAGGGTTAAGCGAGCAGTACTTC; CDR3: CASSIALTGLSEQYF
V: TRBV19; D: .; J: TRBJ2-5; size: .; DNA: TGTGCCAGTAGTAAGCAACAGGTGGGGGCCGAGACCCAGTACTTC; CDR3: CASSKQQVGAETQYF
V: TRBV7-2; D: TRBD1; J: TRBJ1-1; size: .; DNA: TGTGCCAGCAGCTTCGACAGGGCAGGCACTGAAGCTTTCTTT; CDR3: CASSFDRAGTEAFF
V: TRBV4-1; D: .; J: TRBJ1-5; size: .; DNA: TGCGCCAGCCGCGCTAGTCCTTTCGGGCAGCCCCAGCATTTT; CDR3: CASRASPFGQPQHF
V: TRBV4-3; D: TRBD2; J: TRBJ2-5; size: .; DNA: TGCGCCAGCAGCCAAGATCACGGGGCGGGGGGGCTCCAAGAGACCCAGTACTTC; CDR3: CASSQDHGAGGLQETQYF
V: TRBV19; D: TRBD2; J: TRBJ2-3; size: .; DNA: TGTGCCAGTAGTCCGGGGACTAGCGGTGCAGATACGCAGTATTTT; CDR3: CASSPGTSGADTQYF
V: TRBV2; D: .; J: TRBJ2-1; size: .; DNA: TGTGCCAGCAGTGGGACACCTTGGGATGAGCAGTTCTTC; CDR3: CASSGTPWDEQFF